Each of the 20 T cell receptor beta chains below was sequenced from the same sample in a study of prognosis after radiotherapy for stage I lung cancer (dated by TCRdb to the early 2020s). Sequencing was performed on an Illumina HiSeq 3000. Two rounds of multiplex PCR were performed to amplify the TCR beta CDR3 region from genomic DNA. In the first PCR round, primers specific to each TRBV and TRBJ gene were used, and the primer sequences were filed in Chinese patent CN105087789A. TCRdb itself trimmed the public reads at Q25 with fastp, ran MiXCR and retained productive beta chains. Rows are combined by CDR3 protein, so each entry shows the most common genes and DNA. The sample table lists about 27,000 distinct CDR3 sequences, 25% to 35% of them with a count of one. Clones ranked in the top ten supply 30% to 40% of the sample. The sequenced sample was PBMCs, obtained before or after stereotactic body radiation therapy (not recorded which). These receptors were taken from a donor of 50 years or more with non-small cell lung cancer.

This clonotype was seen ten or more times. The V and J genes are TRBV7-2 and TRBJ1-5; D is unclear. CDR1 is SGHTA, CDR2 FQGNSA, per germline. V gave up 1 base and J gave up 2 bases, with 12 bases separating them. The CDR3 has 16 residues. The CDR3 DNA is TGTGCCAGCAGCTTAGTGGTAGGGAGAGGCAATCAGCCCCAGCATTTT. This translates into CASSLVVGRGNQPQHF.

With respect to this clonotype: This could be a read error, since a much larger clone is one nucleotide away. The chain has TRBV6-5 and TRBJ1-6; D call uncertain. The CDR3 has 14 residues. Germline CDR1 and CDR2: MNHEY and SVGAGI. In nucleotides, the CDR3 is TGTGCCGGCAGTTACTCGAGAGGTGATTCACCCCCCCACTTT. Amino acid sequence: CAGSYSRGDSPPHF.

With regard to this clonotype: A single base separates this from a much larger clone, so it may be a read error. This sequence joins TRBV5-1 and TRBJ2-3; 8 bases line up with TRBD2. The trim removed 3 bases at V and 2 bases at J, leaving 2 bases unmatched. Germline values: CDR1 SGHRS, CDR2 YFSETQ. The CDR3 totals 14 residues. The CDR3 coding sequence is TGCGCCAGCAGCTCGGGGGGGGCCACAGATACGCAGTATTTT. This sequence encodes CASSSGGATDTQYF.

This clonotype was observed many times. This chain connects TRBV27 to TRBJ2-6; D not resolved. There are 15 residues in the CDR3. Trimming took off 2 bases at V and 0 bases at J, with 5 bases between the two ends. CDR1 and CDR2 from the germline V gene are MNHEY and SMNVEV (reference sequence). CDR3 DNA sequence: TGTGCCAGCAGTTTAACGAGCTCTGGGGCCAACGTCCTGACTTTC. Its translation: CASSLTSSGANVLTF.

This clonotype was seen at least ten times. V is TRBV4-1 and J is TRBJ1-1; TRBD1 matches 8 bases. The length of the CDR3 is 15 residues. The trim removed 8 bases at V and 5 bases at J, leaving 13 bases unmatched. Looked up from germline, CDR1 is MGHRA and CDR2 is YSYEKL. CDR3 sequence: CASWSDRGGETEAFF. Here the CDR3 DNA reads TGCGCCAGCTGGAGCGACAGGGGAGGGGAAACTGAAGCTTTCTTT.

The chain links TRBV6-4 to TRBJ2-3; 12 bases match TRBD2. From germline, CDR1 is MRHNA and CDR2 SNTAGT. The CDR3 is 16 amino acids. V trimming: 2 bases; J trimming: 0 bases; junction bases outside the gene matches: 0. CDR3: CASSDGTSGSTDTQYF. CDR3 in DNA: TGTGCCAGCAGTGACGGGACTAGCGGGAGCACAGATACGCAGTATTTT.

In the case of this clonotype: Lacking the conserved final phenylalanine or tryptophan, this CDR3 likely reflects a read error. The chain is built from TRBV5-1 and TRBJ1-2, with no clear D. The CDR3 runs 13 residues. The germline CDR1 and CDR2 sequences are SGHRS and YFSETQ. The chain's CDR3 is CASSSHLNYGYTL. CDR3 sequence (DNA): TGCGCCAGCAGCTCACACTTAAACTATGGGTACACCCTC.

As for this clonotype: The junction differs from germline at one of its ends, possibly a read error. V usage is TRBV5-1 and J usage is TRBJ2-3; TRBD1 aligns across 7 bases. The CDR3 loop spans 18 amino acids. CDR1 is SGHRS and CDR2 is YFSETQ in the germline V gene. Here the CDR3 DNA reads TGCGCCAGCAGCTTTAGGGGGCAGGTGTCCCACGCTACAGATACGCATTATTTT. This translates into CASSFRGQVSHATDTHYF. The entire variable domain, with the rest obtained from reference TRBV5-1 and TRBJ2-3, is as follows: KAGVTQTPRYLIKTRGQQVTLSCSPISGHRSVSWYQQTPGQGLQFLFEYFSETQRNKGNFPGRFSGRQFSNSRSEMNVSTLELGDSALYLCASSFRGQVSHATDTHYFGPGTRLTVL.

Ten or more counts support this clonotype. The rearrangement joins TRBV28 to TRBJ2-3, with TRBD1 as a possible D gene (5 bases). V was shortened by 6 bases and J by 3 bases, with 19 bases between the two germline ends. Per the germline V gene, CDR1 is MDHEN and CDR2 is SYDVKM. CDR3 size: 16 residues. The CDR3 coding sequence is TGTGCCAGCAGACTCGGAACAGGACCTATAACAGATACGCAGTATTTT. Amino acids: CASRLGTGPITDTQYF.

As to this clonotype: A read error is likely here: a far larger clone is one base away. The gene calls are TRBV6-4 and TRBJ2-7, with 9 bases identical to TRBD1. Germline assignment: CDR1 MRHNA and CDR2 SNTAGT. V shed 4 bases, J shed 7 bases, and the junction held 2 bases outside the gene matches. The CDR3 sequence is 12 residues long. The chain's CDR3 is CASSGDREEQYF. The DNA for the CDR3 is TGTGCCAGCAGTGGGGACAGGGAAGAGCAGTACTTC.

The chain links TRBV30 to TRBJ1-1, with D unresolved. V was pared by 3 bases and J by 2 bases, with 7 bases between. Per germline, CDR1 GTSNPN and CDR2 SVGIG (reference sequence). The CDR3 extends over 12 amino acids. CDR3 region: CAWSRCNTEAFF. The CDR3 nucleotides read TGTGCCTGGAGCCGGTGTAACACTGAAGCTTTCTTT.

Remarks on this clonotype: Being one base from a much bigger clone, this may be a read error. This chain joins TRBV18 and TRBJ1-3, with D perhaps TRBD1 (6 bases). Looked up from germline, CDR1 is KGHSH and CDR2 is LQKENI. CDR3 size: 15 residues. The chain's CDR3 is CASSPAQGPGNTTYF. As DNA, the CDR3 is TGTGCCAGCTCACCAGCACAGGGTCCTGGAAACACCACATATTTT.

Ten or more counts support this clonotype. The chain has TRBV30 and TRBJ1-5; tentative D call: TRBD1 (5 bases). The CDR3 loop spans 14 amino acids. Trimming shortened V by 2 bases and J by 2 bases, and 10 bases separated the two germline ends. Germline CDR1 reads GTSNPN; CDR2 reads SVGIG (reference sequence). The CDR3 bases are TGTGCCTGGAGTCAGGGCAGCGGCAATCAGCCCCAGCATTTT. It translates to CAWSQGSGNQPQHF.

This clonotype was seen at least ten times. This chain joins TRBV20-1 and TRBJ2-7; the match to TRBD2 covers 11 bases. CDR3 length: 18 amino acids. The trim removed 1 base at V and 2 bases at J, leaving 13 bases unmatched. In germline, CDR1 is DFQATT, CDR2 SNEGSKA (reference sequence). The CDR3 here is CSARAQRGPSGGTYEQYF. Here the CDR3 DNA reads TGCAGTGCTAGAGCCCAAAGGGGCCCTAGCGGGGGGACCTACGAGCAGTACTTC.

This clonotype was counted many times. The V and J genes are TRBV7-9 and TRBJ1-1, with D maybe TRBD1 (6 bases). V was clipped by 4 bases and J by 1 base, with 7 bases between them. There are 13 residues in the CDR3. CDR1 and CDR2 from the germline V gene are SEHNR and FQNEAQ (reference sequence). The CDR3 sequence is CASSSTGNTEAFF. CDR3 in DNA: TGTGCCAGCAGCTCGACAGGGAACACTGAAGCTTTCTTT.

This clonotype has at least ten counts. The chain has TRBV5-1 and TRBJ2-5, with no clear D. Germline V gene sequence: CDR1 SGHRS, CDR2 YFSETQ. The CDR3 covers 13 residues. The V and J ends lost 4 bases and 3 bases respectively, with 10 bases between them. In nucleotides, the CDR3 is TGCGCCAGCAGCACGGGTCGAGAAGAGACCCAGTACTTC. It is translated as CASSTGREETQYF.

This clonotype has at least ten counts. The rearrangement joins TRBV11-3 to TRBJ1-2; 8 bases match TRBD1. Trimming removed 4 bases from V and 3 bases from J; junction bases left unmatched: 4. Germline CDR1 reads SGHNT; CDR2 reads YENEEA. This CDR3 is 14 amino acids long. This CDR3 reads CASSSGTGYYGYTF. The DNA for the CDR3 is TGTGCCAGCAGCTCGGGGACAGGATACTATGGCTACACCTTC.

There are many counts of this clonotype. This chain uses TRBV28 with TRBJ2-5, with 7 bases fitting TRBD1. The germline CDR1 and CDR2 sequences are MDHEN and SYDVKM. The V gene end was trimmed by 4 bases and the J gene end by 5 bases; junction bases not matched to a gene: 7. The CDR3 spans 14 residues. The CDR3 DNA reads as TGTGCCAGCAGTTCCACTGACAGGGCTGAGACCCAGTACTTC. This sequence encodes CASSSTDRAETQYF.

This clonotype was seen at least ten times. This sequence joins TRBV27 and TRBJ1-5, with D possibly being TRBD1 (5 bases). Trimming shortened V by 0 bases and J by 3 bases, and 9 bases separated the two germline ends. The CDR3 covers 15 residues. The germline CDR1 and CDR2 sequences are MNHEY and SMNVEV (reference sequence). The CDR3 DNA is TGTGCCAGCAGTTTATCCCAGGGACCCAATCAGCCCCAGCATTTT. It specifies CASSLSQGPNQPQHF.

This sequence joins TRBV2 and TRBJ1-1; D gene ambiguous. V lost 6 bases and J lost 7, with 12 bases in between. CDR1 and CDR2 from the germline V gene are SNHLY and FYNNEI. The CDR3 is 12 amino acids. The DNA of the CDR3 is TGTGCCAGCAGGTTCGGACCCTTTGAAGCTTTCTTT. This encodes CASRFGPFEAFF. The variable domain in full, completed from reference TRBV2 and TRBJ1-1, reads EPEVTQTPSHQVTQMGQEVILRCVPISNHLYFYWYRQILGQKVEFLVSFYNNEISEKSEIFDDQFSVERPDGSNFTLKIRSTKLEDSAMYFCASRFGPFEAFFGQGTRLTVV.